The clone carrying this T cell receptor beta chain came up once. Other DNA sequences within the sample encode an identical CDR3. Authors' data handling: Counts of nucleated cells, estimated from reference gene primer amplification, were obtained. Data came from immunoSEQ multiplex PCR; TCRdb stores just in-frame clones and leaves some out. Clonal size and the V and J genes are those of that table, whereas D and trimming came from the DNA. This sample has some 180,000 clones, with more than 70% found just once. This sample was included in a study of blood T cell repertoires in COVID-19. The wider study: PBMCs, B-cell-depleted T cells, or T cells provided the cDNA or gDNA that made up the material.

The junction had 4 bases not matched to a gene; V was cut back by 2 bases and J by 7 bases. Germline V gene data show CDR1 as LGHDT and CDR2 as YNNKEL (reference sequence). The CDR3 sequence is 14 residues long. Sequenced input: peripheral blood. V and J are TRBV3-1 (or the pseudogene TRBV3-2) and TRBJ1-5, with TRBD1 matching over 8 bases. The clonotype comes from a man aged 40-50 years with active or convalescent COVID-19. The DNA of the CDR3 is TGTGCCAGCAGCCAACAGGGGGCACGGCAGCCCCAGCATTTT. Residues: CASSQQGARQPQHF.